Listed here is a single T cell receptor (beta chain). This sample was included in a study of blood T cell repertoires in COVID-19. Study-wide background: Both acute and convalescent COVID-19 samples were obtained from the United States, Italy and Spain.

Which cohort a participant joined came from the clinical history participants gave. Recovered Cohort 3 donors showed two negative PCRs, clearance, or symptom resolution. In the original processing: Researchers report that nucleated cell counts were estimated from reference gene primer amplification. TCRdb keeps only in-frame clones here, not all; method: immunoSEQ multiplex PCR. V and J calls and clone size come straight from that table; D and trimming were deduced from the DNA. Of some 300,000 clones in the sample, about nine tenths were seen once. Source material: PBMCs or T cells enriched from blood (not recorded which). This clonotype originated in a young man who had recovered from COVID-19.

The CDR3 reads CASTGADTQYF. The CDR3 DNA sequence: TGTGCCAGCACGGGGGCAGATACGCAGTATTTT. This chain links TRBV27 with TRBJ2-3, with a tentative D call TRBD2 (6 bases). There are 11 residues in the CDR3. Germline V gives CDR1 MNHEY, CDR2 SMNVEV (reference sequence). V shed 7 bases and J shed 4 bases, with 6 bases lying between them.